This T cell receptor (beta chain) comes out of a study of T cells in Graves' hyperthyroidism and ophthalmopathy. The study, taken as a whole, reports: In simple terms, a model built on 13 V-J features told ophthalmopathy apart from stable hyperthyroidism. Most expanded thyroid clonotypes above 0.001 also appeared in blood. Model output signaled ophthalmopathy a median roughly 6 months ahead of onset.

Trimming left V 8 bases short and J 4 bases short, with 18 bases between. CDR3 size: 15 residues. CDR1 and CDR2 from the germline V gene are MGHRA and YSYEKL. This clonotype was detected a few times. The antigen is unknown. Patients with uncontrolled infections, other autoimmune diseases, pregnancy or lactation were excluded. Amplified TCR beta CDR3 regions derived from RNA transcripts. RT-PCR in the first round (using the HTBI primer set) targeted the TCR CDR3. TCRdb analysed the multiplex PCR reads with MiXCR anew, one entry per CDR3 protein. The data contain roughly 570,000 distinct CDR3 sequences, under 60% of them seen just once; the ten biggest clones take up around 19%.

The rearrangement links TRBV4-1 to TRBJ1-3; D not resolved. The clonotype comes from an adult woman with Graves' disease, either hyperthyroidism or ophthalmopathy (not recorded which). Sequenced: peripheral blood or thyroid tissue (not recorded which). CDR3 protein: CASGPPGSTGNTIYF. CDR3 coding DNA: TGCGCCAGCGGGCCTCCGGGGAGTACCGGAAACACCATATATTTT.